Sequencing of this T cell receptor beta chain was carried out in a study of T cells in Graves' hyperthyroidism and ophthalmopathy. V gave up 3 bases and J gave up 2 bases; unmatched junction bases: 2. This CDR3 has 15 amino acids. The study's findings and limits: Model output signaled ophthalmopathy a median 6.5 months ahead of onset. Most expanded thyroid clonotypes above 0.001 recurred in blood.

Using RNA transcripts as the source, TCR beta CDR3 regions were amplified. TCR CDR3 regions were first amplified by RT-PCR with HTBI primers. TCRdb re-called the multiplex PCR reads with MiXCR, one entry per CDR3 protein. In the table there are 400,000 to 600,000 distinct CDR3 sequences, 15% to 20% of which are singletons. Ophthalmopathy in the patients scored at least 3 on Clinical Activity Score and at least 4 on NOSPECS grade, lasting under 3 months. Diagnosis rested on symptoms, serum thyroxine and TRAb, thyroid ultrasound, and orbital computed tomography. This clonotype was found many times. Its antigen is unidentified.

Source material: blood. The TCR sequence derives from a woman aged 30 to 39 with Graves' ophthalmopathy. This chain joins TRBV12-3 or TRBV12-4 and TRBJ2-7, with TRBD1 identical over 12 bases. The CDR3 sequence: CASSFGTGGAYEQYF. The CDR3 DNA sequence: TGTGCCAGCAGTTTCGGGACAGGGGGCGCCTACGAGCAGTACTTC.